Listed below are T cell receptor beta chains from one sample, sequenced in a study of early T cells in non-severe SARS-CoV-2 infection. TCRdb itself ran the 5' RACE reads through MiXCR, one entry per CDR3 protein. The sample holds roughly 72,000 distinct CDR3 sequences, 9.5% to 15% seen once. The specimen was whole blood. The receptors shown here come from an adult who was a healthcare worker with PCR-confirmed SARS-CoV-2 infection or an uninfected control (not recorded which). The conserved cysteine and the conserved F or W are not part of the CDR3 here. Fields, in order: J gene, clone size, V gene, CDR3 length, CDR3 protein. Clone sizes are given selectively: once, few, many, or a class where the clone is expanded.

TRBJ2-5 few TRBV7-2 11 ASSLVVTETQY
TRBJ2-1 many TRBV16 14 ASSQPLASGSNEQF
TRBJ2-3 many TRBV5-6 12 ASSTSGSTDTQY
TRBJ1-1 many TRBV20-1 12 SARDLALNTEAF
TRBJ2-2 - TRBV19 14 ASSSGTGVYTGELF
TRBJ2-7 - TRBV9 12 ASSTGGERGEQY
TRBJ1-4 - TRBV7-2 13 ASRLAVATNEKLF
TRBJ2-1 few TRBV29-1 11 SVVGVFSLWEF
TRBJ2-2 few TRBV4-2 12 ASSLSAAAGELF
TRBJ1-5 few TRBV7-8 13 ASSLRDIGNQPQH
TRBJ2-6 - TRBV7-8 14 ASSLRQGFGANVLT
TRBJ1-1 many TRBV6-4 11 ASSDSGDTEAF
TRBJ2-7 few TRBV2 8 AIRAYEQY
TRBJ1-2 - TRBV6-5 12 ASSYYRLHYGYT
TRBJ2-1 - TRBV28 10 ASSLSAGEQF
TRBJ1-3 few TRBV2 11 ASSDYGGNTIY
TRBJ2-6 - TRBV20-1 11 SARDLGANVLT
TRBJ2-2 many TRBV6-5 13 ASKRAGGYTGELF
TRBJ2-3 - TRBV24-1 11 ATMGAWTDTQY
TRBJ2-7 few TRBV19 13 ASSMEAESSYEQY
TRBJ1-2 few TRBV6-2/TRBV6-3 12 ASSDGESFYGYT
TRBJ2-7 few TRBV12-3/TRBV12-4 13 ASSFTDLGGYEQY
TRBJ1-2 - TRBV12-3/TRBV12-4 11 ASSFNSPYGYT
TRBJ2-7 few TRBV19 15 ASSFTAGTSGVYEQY
TRBJ2-3 - TRBV7-9 15 ASRPNNRVASTDTQY
TRBJ1-5 few TRBV28 12 AIRKQGASQPQH
TRBJ2-7 - TRBV29-1 11 SAGMGLLYEQY
TRBJ2-6 - TRBV12-3/TRBV12-4 15 ASSLGGSSSGANVLT
TRBJ1-1 few TRBV6-6 13 ASSYSIGFNTEAF
TRBJ2-3 - TRBV7-2 11 ASSSERTDTQY
TRBJ2-3 few TRBV21-1 13 ANDPGPRNTDTQY
TRBJ1-1 few TRBV29-1 10 SVVRRNTEAF
TRBJ2-7 many TRBV6-6 13 ASSYPAGYTYEQY
TRBJ1-1 few TRBV3-1 11 ASSQDRTTEAF
TRBJ1-3 many TRBV4-2 14 ASSQGDRYSGNTIY
TRBJ2-1 - TRBV15 12 ATSPGQGVGEQF
TRBJ1-6 few TRBV12-3/TRBV12-4 13 ASSYPPGRNSPLH
TRBJ1-5 many TRBV15 13 ATSPTRDSNQPQH
TRBJ1-4 many TRBV29-1 11 SVVKGVDEKLF
TRBJ2-7 - TRBV11-2 12 ASSFSGRRYEQY
TRBJ2-6 few TRBV11-2 13 AEVRGGSGANVLT
TRBJ2-5 - TRBV7-9 14 ASSPTPGHAEETQY